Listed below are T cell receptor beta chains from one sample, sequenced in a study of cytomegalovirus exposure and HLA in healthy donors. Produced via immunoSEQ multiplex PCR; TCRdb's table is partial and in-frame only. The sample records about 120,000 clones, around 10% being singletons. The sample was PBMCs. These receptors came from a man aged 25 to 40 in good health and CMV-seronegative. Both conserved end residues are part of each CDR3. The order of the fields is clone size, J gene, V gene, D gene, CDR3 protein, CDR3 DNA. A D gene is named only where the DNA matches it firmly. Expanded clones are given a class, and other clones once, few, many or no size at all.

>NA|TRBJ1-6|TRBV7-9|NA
CASSLPGNSPLHF
TGTGCCAGCAGCTTACCCGGGAATTCACCCCTCCACTTT
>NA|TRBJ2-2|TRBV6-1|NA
CASRLSWNTGELFF
TGTGCCAGCAGGTTAAGCTGGAACACCGGGGAGCTGTTTTTT
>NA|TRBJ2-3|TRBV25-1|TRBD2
CASSASWTSGNTDTQYF
TGTGCCAGCAGTGCCTCATGGACTAGCGGGAACACAGATACGCAGTATTTT
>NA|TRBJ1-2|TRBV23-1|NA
CASPTGGGYTF
TGCGCCAGCCCGACCGGGGGTGGCTACACCTTC
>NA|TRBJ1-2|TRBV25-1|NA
CASSNREGDRYTF
TGTGCCAGCAGTAACAGGGAGGGGGATCGCTACACCTTC
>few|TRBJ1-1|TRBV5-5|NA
CASSLAGGNTEAFF
TGTGCCAGCAGCTTGGCCGGCGGGAACACTGAAGCTTTCTTT
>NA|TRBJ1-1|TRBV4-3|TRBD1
CASSQAFDRGPFTEAFF
TGCGCCAGCAGCCAAGCCTTCGACAGGGGGCCTTTCACTGAAGCTTTCTTT
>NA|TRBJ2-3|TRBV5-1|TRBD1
CASSLPQGARDTQYF
TGCGCCAGCAGCCTCCCCCAGGGGGCGAGGGATACGCAGTATTTT
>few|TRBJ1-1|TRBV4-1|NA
CASSRWGRGEAFF
TGCGCCAGCAGCCGTTGGGGTCGGGGTGAAGCTTTCTTT
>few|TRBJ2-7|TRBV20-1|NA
CSASKDYEQYF
TGCAGTGCTTCTAAAGACTACGAGCAGTACTTC
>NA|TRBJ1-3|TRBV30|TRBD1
CAWSVGTGGNTIYF
TGTGCCTGGAGTGTTGGGACAGGGGGAAACACCATATATTTT
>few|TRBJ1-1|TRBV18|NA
CASSPRRRGGSTEAFF
TGTGCCAGCTCACCACGGAGGAGGGGCGGCTCCACTGAAGCTTTCTTT
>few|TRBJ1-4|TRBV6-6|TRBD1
CASSTDRGNEKLFF
TGTGCCAGCAGTACGGACAGGGGGAATGAAAAACTGTTTTTT
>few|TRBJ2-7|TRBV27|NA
CASSFGQALYEQYF
TGTGCCAGCAGTTTTGGTCAGGCCCTCTACGAGCAGTACTTC
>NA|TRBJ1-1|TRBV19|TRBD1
CASSATGGTEAFF
TGTGCCAGTAGTGCGACAGGGGGCACTGAAGCTTTCTTT
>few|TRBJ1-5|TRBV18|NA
CASSPPGTSNQPQHF
TGTGCCAGCTCACCACCGGGCACTAGCAATCAGCCCCAGCATTTT
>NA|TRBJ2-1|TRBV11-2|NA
CASSFRSARGGNEQFF
TGTGCCAGCAGCTTTAGGTCCGCCCGCGGAGGCAATGAGCAGTTCTTC
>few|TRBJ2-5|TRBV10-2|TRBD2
CASSARREGETQYF
TGCGCCAGCAGTGCCCGGCGGGAGGGTGAGACCCAGTACTTC
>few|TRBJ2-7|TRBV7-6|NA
CASSPGSRFYEQYF
TGTGCCAGCAGCCCCGGGTCTCGGTTTTACGAGCAGTACTTC
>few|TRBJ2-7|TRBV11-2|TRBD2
CASSLVGGSGTYEQYF
TGTGCCAGCAGCTTAGTTGGGGGTAGCGGGACCTACGAGCAGTACTTC
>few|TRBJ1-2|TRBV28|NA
CASSPLGDISGGYTF
TGTGCCAGCAGCCCTCTTGGGGACATCTCAGGGGGCTACACCTTC
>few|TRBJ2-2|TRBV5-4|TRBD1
CASSLQGGARTGELFF
TGTGCCAGCAGCCTACAGGGGGGCGCGCGGACCGGGGAGCTGTTTTTT
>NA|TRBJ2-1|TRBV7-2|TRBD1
CASSLVGQYNEQFF
TGTGCCAGCAGCTTAGTGGGACAGTACAATGAGCAGTTCTTC
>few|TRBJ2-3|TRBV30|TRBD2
CAWRRGGWRGDTQYF
TGTGCCTGGAGACGGGGGGGCTGGAGAGGAGATACGCAGTATTTT
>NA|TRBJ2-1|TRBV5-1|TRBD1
CASSSSGGSYNEQFF
TGCGCCAGCAGCTCGTCAGGGGGCAGCTACAATGAGCAGTTCTTC
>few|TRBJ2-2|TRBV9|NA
CASSVAVGAHTGELFF
TGTGCCAGCAGCGTAGCTGTGGGGGCCCACACCGGGGAGCTGTTTTTT
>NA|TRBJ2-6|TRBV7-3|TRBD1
CASSSTGAGANVLTF
TGTGCCAGCAGCTCTACAGGGGCCGGGGCCAACGTCCTGACTTTC
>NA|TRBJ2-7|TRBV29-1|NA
CSVELGVDEQYF
TGCAGCGTTGAATTAGGGGTCGACGAGCAGTACTTC
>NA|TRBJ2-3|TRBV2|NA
CASMVSADTQYF
TGTGCCAGCATGGTCAGTGCAGATACGCAGTATTTT
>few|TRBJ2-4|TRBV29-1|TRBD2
CSAAGLIAGGPDIQYF
TGCAGCGCCGCAGGATTGATAGCGGGGGGGCCGGACATTCAGTACTTC
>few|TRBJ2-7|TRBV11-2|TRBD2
CASSPSLGGGPNF
TGTGCCAGCAGCCCGAGTCTGGGCGGGGGGCCCAACTTC
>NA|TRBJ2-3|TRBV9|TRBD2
CASSVAHGLAGEPSTDTQYF
TGTGCCAGCAGCGTAGCCCACGGACTAGCGGGGGAACCCAGCACAGATACGCAGTATTTT
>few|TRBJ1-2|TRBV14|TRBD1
CASSQGRDRGLDGYTF
TGTGCCAGCAGCCAAGGAAGGGACAGGGGCCTGGATGGCTACACCTTC
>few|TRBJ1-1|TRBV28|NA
CASSLKRAKAFF
TGTGCCAGCAGTTTAAAGCGTGCCAAAGCTTTCTTT
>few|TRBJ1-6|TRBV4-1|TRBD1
CASSHPARGPGDSPLHF
TGCGCCAGCAGCCACCCTGCTAGGGGGCCTGGCGATTCACCCCTCCACTTT
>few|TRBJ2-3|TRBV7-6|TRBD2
CASSSLAGSTDTQYF
TGTGCCAGCAGCTCTTTAGCGGGAAGCACAGATACGCAGTATTTT
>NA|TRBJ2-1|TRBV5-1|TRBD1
CASSLAGGTGLNEQFF
TGCGCCAGCAGCTTGGCCGGGGGGACAGGGTTGAATGAGCAGTTCTTC
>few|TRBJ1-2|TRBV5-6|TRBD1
CASSRVTGSYGYTF
TGTGCCAGCAGCCGGGTGACAGGGAGCTATGGCTACACCTTC
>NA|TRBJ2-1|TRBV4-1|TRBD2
CASSQRAGGPYNEQFF
TGCGCCAGCAGCCAACGTGCGGGGGGCCCCTACAATGAGCAGTTCTTC
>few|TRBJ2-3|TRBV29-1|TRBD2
CGARREARERDTQYF
TGCGGGGCCCGGCGGGAGGCCAGGGAAAGAGATACGCAGTATTTT
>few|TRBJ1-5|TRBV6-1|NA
CASSEDRVQPQHF
TGTGCCAGCAGTGAAGACAGGGTTCAGCCCCAGCATTTT
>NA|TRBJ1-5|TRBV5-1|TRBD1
CASGPTGGAPGQPQHF
TGCGCCAGCGGACCGACAGGGGGCGCGCCGGGACAGCCCCAGCATTTT
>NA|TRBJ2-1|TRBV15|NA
CATSRDYTLSVQFF
TGTGCCACCAGCAGAGATTACACGCTCAGCGTGCAGTTCTTC
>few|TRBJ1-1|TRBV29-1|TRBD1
CSVGSGGTEAFF
TGCAGCGTTGGTTCAGGGGGCACTGAAGCTTTCTTT
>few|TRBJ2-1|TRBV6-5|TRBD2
CASSYSGGDNEQFF
TGTGCCAGCAGTTACTCGGGGGGGGACAATGAGCAGTTCTTC
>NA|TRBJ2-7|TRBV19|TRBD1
CASSSRDRGNEQYF
TGTGCCAGTAGTAGCCGGGACAGGGGAAACGAGCAGTACTTC
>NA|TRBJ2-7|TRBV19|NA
CASSIGPNEQYF
TGTGCCAGTAGTATAGGGCCGAACGAGCAGTACTTC